The 5 T cell receptor beta chains reported below all come from one sample, sequenced in a study of blood T cell dynamics during melanoma immunotherapy. Time point given: pre-treatment baseline. Assay: immunoSEQ multiplex PCR; the TCRdb copy retains only in-frame clones and omits some. Among 17,000 or so clones listed, about 80% were seen once. Sequenced material: blood, taken from a patient treated with checkpoint blockade. The receptors were gathered from a human donor with melanoma.

As to this clone: Other DNA sequences from this sample encode an identical CDR3 as well. This chain links TRBV5-4 with TRBJ1-2; D unresolved. In germline, CDR1 is SGHNT, CDR2 YYREEE (reference sequence). The CDR3 is made up of 16 amino acids. V was shortened by 0 bases and J by 8 bases, with 20 bases between the two germline ends. CDR3: CASSLVGSLLGLGYTF. The CDR3 nucleotides read TGTGCCAGCAGCTTGGTGGGTTCTCTTCTTGGATTAGGCTACACCTTC.

J is TRBJ1-6 and V is TRBV6-5; D perhaps matches TRBD1 (5 bases). V lost 2 bases and J lost 14, with 16 bases in between. The germline V gene has CDR1 MNHEY and CDR2 SVGAGI. This CDR3 contains 14 residues. The CDR3 spells CASSYAHPQGSLHF. The CDR3 DNA reads as TGTGCCAGCAGTTACGCACACCCGCAGGGATCCCTCCACTTT.

The chain has TRBV7-6 and TRBJ1-5, with 11 bases aligning to TRBD1. The V segment lost 5 bases and the J segment 0 bases; nucleotides outside the gene matches: 6. CDR1 is SGHVS and CDR2 is FNYEAQ in the germline V gene. The CDR3 contains 17 residues. CDR3 sequence reads: CASSPGTGGPSNQPQHF. The CDR3 bases are TGTGCCAGCAGCCCCGGGACAGGGGGACCTAGCAATCAGCCCCAGCATTTT.

Here the CDR3 reads CASSLRGTANTEAFF. The CDR3 DNA reads as TGTGCCAGCAGCTTAAGGGGGACAGCGAACACTGAAGCTTTCTTT. The rearrangement joins TRBV7-2 to TRBJ1-1; 7 nucleotides line up with TRBD1. The germline gives CDR1 SGHTA, CDR2 FQGNSA. J was trimmed by 1 base and V by 2 bases; bases with no gene match: 4. This CDR3 region has 15 residues.

The chain carries TRBV28 and TRBJ2-3; 8 bases match TRBD2. Trimming took 6 bases from V and 4 from J; bases not matched to a gene: 3. This CDR3 is 13 amino acids long. Per germline, CDR1 MDHEN and CDR2 SYDVKM. The CDR3 protein is CASSSGSPDTQYF. As DNA, the CDR3 is TGTGCCAGCAGCAGCGGGAGCCCAGATACGCAGTATTTT.